This T cell receptor beta chain was sequenced for a study of shared clonotypes between healthy human individuals. Study findings and constraints: Non-shared clonotypes had lower generation probabilities than clonotypes shared by all four sorted-subset donors. Relative to memory subsets, naive subsets generally showed larger estimated richness.

A word on this clone: Its target is unknown.

Original analysis: Junction-only sequences without quality scores were provided by ImmunoSEQ, so filtering was different. Clones were sequenced by immunoSEQ multiplex PCR, and TCRdb holds only the in-frame ones, with some missing. V, J and clone size are those of that table, while D and trimming were read from the DNA. In the table there are about 610,000 clones, approximately 96% of which are singletons. The CDR3 is 15 amino acids. Germline V lookup: CDR1 SGHRS, CDR2 YFSETQ. V was pared by 0 bases and J by 8 bases, with 18 bases between. Positively selected for CCR7, the CD45RO-negative cells used as naive CD8 cells excluded terminally differentiated effector memory CD45RA+ cells.

The material sequenced was naive CD8+ T cells sorted from blood. The receptor was isolated from a woman aged 25 to 39 in good health. The rearrangement uses TRBV5-1 and TRBJ2-7; perhaps TRBD1 as D (5 bases). CDR3 protein: CASSLGQGLYHQQYF. CDR3 DNA: TGCGCCAGCAGCTTGGGGCAGGGCCTGTATCACCAGCAGTACTTC.